This T cell receptor (beta chain) originates from a study of CD4 T cells in relation to SARS-CoV-2 and coronaviruses. Across the whole study: Convalescent patients were 8 males and a handful of females; two were Hispanic. The HLA restriction of the shared crossreactive spike epitopes was mapped.

CDR3 size: 14 residues. V lost 3 bases, J lost 6 bases, and 14 bases lay in between. CDR1 and CDR2 (germline): SGHDN, FVKESK. The table came from immunoSEQ multiplex PCR; TCRdb's copy has only in-frame clones and leaves some out. The sample lists 35,000 to 40,000 clones; over 75% were seen once. Material: memory CD4+ T cells from PBMCs. This sequence was found in an adult with COVID-19. The chain has TRBV14 and TRBJ1-2; unclear D gene. CDR3 coding DNA: TGTGCCAGCAGCCAGAACCTCGAAGGGAATGGCTACACCTTC. Its translation: CASSQNLEGNGYTF.